These 10 T cell receptor beta chains were sequenced from one sample in a study of cytomegalovirus exposure and HLA in healthy donors. Using immunoSEQ multiplex PCR, the repertoire was profiled, and TCRdb retains in-frame clones only, with some absent. The sample consists of about 270,000 clones, 86% of them appearing once. The sample comprised PBMCs. The receptor set was obtained from a young woman in good health and CMV-seronegative.

This clone has more than one count but fewer than ten. The DNA of the CDR3 is TGTGCCTGGAGTTTTACAGGGGGCAGTCAGCCCCAGCATTTT. Translating it yields CAWSFTGGSQPQHF. This chain connects TRBV30 to TRBJ1-5; 9 bases match TRBD1. With V trimmed by 2 bases and J by 6 bases, 5 bases remained unmatched. Looked up from germline, CDR1 is GTSNPN and CDR2 is SVGIG (reference sequence). The CDR3 loop spans 14 amino acids.

The chain uses TRBV25-1 and TRBJ1-1, with no clear D. Trimming removed 1 base from V and 2 bases from J, with 14 bases in between. This CDR3 is 16 amino acids long. CDR1 is MGHDK and CDR2 is SYGVNS in the germline V gene. For the CDR3, the DNA is TGTGCCAGCAGTGAATTCGGAGGAGGGCGTAACACTGAAGCTTTCTTT. It yields the protein CASSEFGGGRNTEAFF. Complete variable domain (other parts from reference TRBV25-1 and TRBJ1-1): EADIYQTPRYLVIGTGKKITLECSQTMGHDKMYWYQQDPGMELHLIHYSYGVNSTEKGDLSSESTVSRIRTEHFPLTLESARPSHTSQYLCASSEFGGGRNTEAFFGQGTRLTVV.

This sequence joins TRBV9 and TRBJ2-6; D is ambiguous. Germline loops: CDR1 SGDLS, CDR2 YYNGEE. The CDR3 covers 15 residues. Between the trimmed V and J ends, which lost 1 base and 0 bases, there was a span of 5 bases. The CDR3 loop is CASSVSPSGANVLTF. The CDR3 coding sequence is TGTGCCAGCAGCGTATCTCCCTCTGGGGCCAACGTCCTGACTTTC.

This clone was detected once. CDR3 amino acids: CASRRSLAGVGAKNIQYF. Written as DNA, the CDR3 is TGTGCCAGCAGAAGATCCCTAGCGGGAGTCGGAGCCAAAAACATTCAGTACTTC. The chain links TRBV2 to TRBJ2-4; the match to TRBD2 covers 10 bases. J gave up 0 bases and V 6 bases, and 11 bases lay outside the gene matches. CDR1 SNHLY and CDR2 FYNNEI come from the germline V gene. This CDR3 is 18 amino acids long.

The CDR3 loop is CASSARTGEDGYTF. In nucleotides, the CDR3 is TGTGCCAGCAGCGCCCGGACAGGGGAGGATGGCTACACCTTC. The chain couples TRBV7-8 to TRBJ1-2; 9 bases agree with TRBD1. The V segment lost 5 bases and the J segment 6 bases; nucleotides outside the gene matches: 7. Germline V gives CDR1 SGHVS, CDR2 FQNEAQ. CDR3 length: 14 residues.

The CDR3 DNA is TGTGCCAGCCGCGCGTTGCACGGTACCCTTAGCAATCAGCATTTT. This gives the protein CASRALHGTLSNQHF. The chain couples TRBV6-1 to TRBJ1-5; D call uncertain. This CDR3 is 15 amino acids long. V was clipped by 8 bases and J by 13 bases, with 27 bases between them. Germline V gene lookup returns CDR1 MNHNS and CDR2 SASEGT.

As DNA, the CDR3 is TGTGCCAGCTCCGGGGACAGGGGACCCTACGAGCAGTACTTC. Translation: CASSGDRGPYEQYF. The J gene is TRBJ2-7, the V gene TRBV27; 10 nucleotides match TRBD1. The CDR3 has 14 residues. The trim removed 8 bases at V and 2 bases at J, leaving 6 bases unmatched. CDR1 is MNHEY and CDR2 is SMNVEV in the germline V gene (reference sequence).

This clone was detected only a few times. The rearrangement uses TRBV4-1 and TRBJ2-2; 10 bases map to TRBD2. V dropped 10 bases and J dropped 5; count of bases not matched to a gene: 10. The germline gives CDR1 MGHRA, CDR2 YSYEKL. The CDR3 covers 15 residues. CDR3 in amino acids: CATAPGLAVTGELFF. DNA for the CDR3: TGCGCCACCGCCCCAGGACTAGCGGTGACCGGGGAGCTGTTTTTT.

The V and J genes are TRBV4-1 and TRBJ2-3; D remains unclear. The germline CDR1 and CDR2 sequences are MGHRA and YSYEKL. The CDR3 sequence is 13 residues long. V was shortened by 0 bases and J by 6 bases, with 7 bases between the two germline ends. The CDR3, as DNA: TGCGCCAGCAGCCAAGAAGCGCGCGATACGCAGTATTTT. This translates into CASSQEARDTQYF.

This clone was recorded a few times. The sample has other DNA sequences that encode this CDR3 too. V and J are TRBV7-9 and TRBJ2-2; D not certain. The germline gives CDR1 SEHNR, CDR2 FQNEAQ (reference sequence). With 3 bases removed from V and 5 bases from J, the gap between germline ends came to 4 bases. The CDR3 has 12 amino acids. CDR3 loop: CASSLSTGELFF. CDR3 nucleotides: TGTGCCAGCAGCTTGTCGACCGGGGAGCTGTTTTTT.